These 22 T cell receptor beta chains were sequenced from one sample in a study of T cell responses to AZD1222 COVID-19 vaccine. Sequencing was performed with immunoSEQ multiplex PCR; in TCRdb, only in-frame clones are kept and a portion is missing. The table includes 100,000 to 150,000 clones, about 88% detected once. This specimen consisted of peripheral blood, obtained on day 0 of AZD1222 vaccination. The origin of the receptors is an adult in good health.

The V gene is TRBV3-1 (or the pseudogene TRBV3-2), the J gene TRBJ2-7; TRBD2 matches 12 bases. Looked up from germline, CDR1 is LGHDT and CDR2 is YNNKEL (reference sequence). The ends lost 4 bases at V and 5 bases at J; junction bases unmatched: 3. The CDR3 has 14 amino acids. The CDR3 region is CASSPSGGVHEQYF. CDR3 DNA: TGTGCCAGCAGCCCTAGCGGGGGGGTCCACGAGCAGTACTTC.

The chain couples TRBV28 to TRBJ2-1; 9 bases line up with TRBD2. In germline, CDR1 is MDHEN, CDR2 SYDVKM. The CDR3 loop spans 16 amino acids. After removal of 5 bases from V and 5 bases from J, the junction contained 10 bases not matched to a gene. CDR3 sequence reads: CASSLKRGASNNEQFF. The CDR3 nucleotides are TGTGCCAGCAGTCTGAAGCGGGGGGCCTCGAACAATGAGCAGTTCTTC.

This clone was picked up one time. The chain carries TRBV27 and TRBJ1-6; no clear D. The V and J ends lost 5 bases and 7 bases respectively, with 9 bases between them. Germline CDR1 and CDR2: MNHEY and SMNVEV (reference sequence). The CDR3 runs 13 residues. CDR3 in amino acids: CASSPTENSPLHF. DNA of the CDR3: TGTGCCAGCAGTCCCACCGAAAATTCACCCCTCCACTTT.

The chain employs TRBV30 and TRBJ2-3; D is unresolved. V was trimmed by 4 bases and J by 0 bases, leaving 8 bases between them. In germline, CDR1 is GTSNPN, CDR2 SVGIG (reference sequence). CDR3 length: 13 amino acids. The CDR3 protein is CAWMGRSTDTQYF. DNA for the CDR3: TGTGCCTGGATGGGCCGGAGCACAGATACGCAGTATTTT. Drawing the rest from reference TRBV30 and TRBJ2-3, the complete variable domain is SQTIHQWPATLVQPVGSPLSLECTVEGTSNPNLYWYRQAAGRGLQLLFYSVGIGQISSEVPQNLSASRPQDRQFILSSKKLLLSDSGFYLCAWMGRSTDTQYFGPGTRLTVL.

The chain links TRBV21-1 to TRBJ1-6; the D call TRBD1 from the table was never checked on the DNA. TRBV21-1 represents a pseudogene. The length of the CDR3 is 13 residues. The CDR3 region is CASSGEQDGPLHF. CDR3 DNA sequence: TGTGCCAGCAGCGGCGAACAGGACGGACCCCTCCACTTT.

This chain connects TRBV21-1 to TRBJ2-5; TRBD2 is taken as the D call from the table, unchecked against the DNA. TRBV21-1 is reported as a pseudogene. The CDR3 length is 18 residues. CDR3 bases: TGTGCCAGCAGCAATAATGGACTAGCGGGAGGGCCGGGGGAGACCCAGTACTTC. This encodes CASSNNGLAGGPGETQYF.

The rearrangement links TRBV10-3 to TRBJ2-3; 12 positions agree with TRBD1. The CDR3 contains 18 residues. Germline V gene data show CDR1 as ENHRY and CDR2 as SYGVKD. V lost 0 bases and J lost 6; bases outside the gene matches: 10. The CDR3 protein is CAISESGTGGDRRDTQYF. The CDR3 bases are TGTGCCATCAGTGAGTCTGGGACAGGGGGCGACCGAAGGGATACGCAGTATTTT.

The chain recombines TRBV18 with TRBJ2-3; TRBD2 matches 13 bases. V trimming: 5 bases; J trimming: 3 bases; junction bases outside the gene matches: 5. Per the germline V gene, CDR1 is KGHSH and CDR2 is LQKENI. This CDR3 is built from 16 residues. In DNA, the CDR3 is TGTGCCAGCTCAATCAAACTAGCGGGAGGGACAGATACGCAGTATTTT. Protein sequence: CASSIKLAGGTDTQYF.

The rearrangement links TRBV7-2 to TRBJ2-7; D is ambiguous. The CDR3 loop spans 11 amino acids. The germline V gene has CDR1 SGHTA and CDR2 FQGNSA. Trimming took 10 bases from V and 5 from J, leaving 12 bases between them. This CDR3 is CATRIIDEQYF. The CDR3 DNA follows: TGTGCCACCAGGATAATCGACGAGCAGTACTTC.

The rearrangement uses TRBV29-1 and TRBJ2-7, with 9 nucleotides matching TRBD1. V lost 4 bases, J lost 7 bases, and 5 bases stayed unmatched. Germline V gene data show CDR1 as SQVTM and CDR2 as ANQGSEA. This CDR3 contains 12 residues. The CDR3 DNA reads TGCAGCGTTGGAGGACAGGGGCGGGAGCAGTACTTC. Translated, it gives CSVGGQGREQYF.

This sequence joins TRBV18 and TRBJ1-2, with D tentatively TRBD1 (5 bases). Germline CDR1 and CDR2: KGHSH and LQKENI. The CDR3 consists of 15 residues. With 1 base removed from V and 7 bases from J, the gap between germline ends came to 16 bases. CDR3 DNA sequence: TGTGCCAGCTCACCACTCGCGGATGGGGGATCTGGCTACACCTTC. Its translation: CASSPLADGGSGYTF.

This sequence joins TRBV7-6 and TRBJ2-7; 9 bases are shared with TRBD2. Trimming took 5 bases from V and 4 from J; bases not matched to a gene: 6. The CDR3 covers 14 residues. Germline V gives CDR1 SGHVS, CDR2 FNYEAQ. The CDR3 region has the DNA TGTGCCAGCAGCACCGGGACTAGCCTTTACGAGCAGTACTTC. This sequence encodes CASSTGTSLYEQYF. The full variable domain, completed using reference TRBV7-6 and TRBJ2-7, is GAGVSQSPRYKVTKRGQDVALRCDPISGHVSLYWYRQALGQGPEFLTYFNYEAQQDKSGLPNDRFSAERPEGSISTLTIQRTEQRDSAMYRCASSTGTSLYEQYFGPGTRLTVT.

Here the CDR3 DNA reads TGCGCCAGCAGCTTGGCGGGGGACAGGGGGCCCACCGGGGAGCTGTTTTTT. Amino acids: CASSLAGDRGPTGELFF. The rearrangement uses TRBV5-1 and TRBJ2-2, with TRBD1 identical over 12 bases. This CDR3 contains 17 residues. The V gene's germline CDR1 is SGHRS and CDR2 YFSETQ. J lost 4 bases, V lost 0 bases, and 4 bases had no gene match.

V is TRBV9 and J is TRBJ1-5; D is undetermined. Germline lookup yields CDR1 SGDLS and CDR2 YYNGEE. Trimming shortened V by 3 bases and J by 7 bases, and 17 bases separated the two germline ends. The CDR3 has 15 residues. Here the CDR3 DNA reads TGTGCCAGCAGCGAAGGGCTAGGGTCCAGGCAGCCCCAGCATTTT. Translated, it gives CASSEGLGSRQPQHF.

This clone showed up just once. The chain joins TRBV16 to TRBJ2-1, with D hard to call. Trimming cost V 0 bases and J 1 base, with 7 bases left between them. This CDR3 has 15 residues. Germline values: CDR1 KGHSY, CDR2 FQNENV. CDR3 residues: CASSQSVRSYNEQFF. For the CDR3, the DNA is TGTGCCAGCAGCCAATCGGTACGTTCCTACAATGAGCAGTTCTTC.

As to this clone: Additional DNA sequences in this sample encode the identical CDR3. The CDR3 loop is CASSSGQGNTEAFF. The DNA of the CDR3 is TGTGCCAGCAGTTCCGGACAGGGAAACACTGAAGCTTTCTTT. The chain combines TRBV28 with TRBJ1-1; the match to TRBD1 covers 8 bases. After removal of 4 bases from V and 2 bases from J, the junction contained 3 bases not matched to a gene. CDR1 is MDHEN, CDR2 SYDVKM, per germline. This CDR3 has 14 amino acids.

The chain is built from TRBV15 and TRBJ1-4; maybe TRBD1 (5 bases). V gave up 3 bases and J gave up 0 bases, with 14 bases separating them. Germline lookup yields CDR1 LNHNV and CDR2 YYDKDF (reference sequence). The CDR3 has 17 amino acids. CDR3 sequence (DNA): TGTGCCACCAGCAGCCAGCAGGGACCCGCAACTAATGAAAAACTGTTTTTT. Its translation is CATSSQQGPATNEKLFF.

The genes are TRBV5-4 and TRBJ2-6; no definite D call. Trimming stripped 0 bases from V and 1 base from J, with 11 bases between. Looked up from germline, CDR1 is SGHNT and CDR2 is YYREEE (reference sequence). The CDR3 covers 17 residues. The CDR3 here is CASSLDPTRSGANVLTF. CDR3 nucleotides: TGTGCCAGCAGCTTGGACCCCACCAGATCTGGGGCCAACGTCCTGACTTTC.

V gene TRBV18 combines with J gene TRBJ1-6; a possible D gene is TRBD1 (5 bases). The V gene lost 3 bases and the J gene lost 6 bases, with 12 bases spanning the gap. The CDR3 has 15 residues. The germline V gene encodes CDR1 KGHSH and CDR2 LQKENI. The DNA of the CDR3 is TGTGCCAGCTCACCCCCCAGGGCCAGTAATTCACCCCTCCACTTT. Translating it yields CASSPPRASNSPLHF.

The CDR3: CASSLVGGAGGPETQYF. The CDR3 DNA reads TGTGCCAGCAGCTTAGTAGGTGGAGCGGGAGGGCCGGAGACCCAGTACTTC. The V call is TRBV11-2, the J call TRBJ2-5; 10 bases align to TRBD2. Germline lookup yields CDR1 SGHAT and CDR2 FQNNGV. Trimming at V came to 1 base and at J to 5 bases, leaving 10 bases not matched to a gene. The CDR3 covers 17 residues.

The rearrangement joins TRBV7-2 to TRBJ1-4, with TRBD1 matching over 8 bases. The V and J ends lost 3 bases and 5 bases, in that order; junction bases with no gene match: 8. Germline lookup yields CDR1 SGHTA and CDR2 FQGNSA. This CDR3 spans 16 amino acids. In nucleotides, the CDR3 is TGTGCCAGCAGCTTGGGGTTTCAGGGGGCAAATGAAAAACTGTTTTTT. It encodes CASSLGFQGANEKLFF.

In its sample, this clone was seen once. The CDR3 DNA follows: TGTGCCAGCAGCAAAGGGACAAATAATGAAAAACTGTTTTTT. This translates into CASSKGTNNEKLFF. V is TRBV21-1 and J is TRBJ1-4; the table's D call, TRBD1, was not checked against the DNA. TRBV21-1 corresponds to a pseudogene. The CDR3 is 14 amino acids.